This T cell receptor beta chain derives from a study of blood T cell repertoires in COVID-19 (dated by TCRdb to about 2020). Regarding the complete study: Samples from collaborators originated in the United States, Italy and Spain and spanned both the acute and convalescent phases of COVID-19. The prospective study material was composed of cDNA or gDNA derived from T cells, B-cell-depleted T cells, or PBMCs. The dataset comprised deeply sampled blood TCRbeta repertoires from subjects exposed to, actively infected with, or recovered from COVID-19. The repertoires were released in a freely available public database meant as a resource for research on the immune response to SARS-CoV-2. The samples were drawn from two sources: the first 160 participants of the ongoing ImmuneRACE study, and fewer than 1,500 subjects contributed by 6 global collaborators. The sample metadata nearly always contained a de-identified subject ID, COVID-19 status, age in years and sex. Where available, HLA class I and class II types were obtained from metadata supplied by the sample provider rather than from assay-based typing. The full study reports these points: Clinical and demographic metadata were provided uncurated, with the amount varying by source and participant.

Notes on this clone: The clone's antigen remains unknown. One base away there is no much larger clone; base qualities are not given.

TCRbeta CDR3 regions were amplified from genomic DNA using the immunoSEQ Assay, a bias-controlled multiplex PCR. The study's processing was this. Within the assay, amplification of reference gene primers was used to estimate how many nucleated cells each sample contained. To quantify the absolute abundance of each unique TCRbeta CDR3 rearrangement, sequence reads were collapsed and filtered. Productive Simpson clonality was computed per sample as the square root of Simpson's diversity index over productive rearrangements. The clones in this table, taken by TCRdb from immuneACCESS, are in-frame only. Not every clone is retained; where verified, under half of the shortfall comes from an unresolved V gene, and the cause of the rest is unknown. V, J and clone size are taken as reported in that table, and D and trimming were inferred from the DNA itself. The sample table records about 250,000 clones; around 80% of these occur just once. Roughly 4% of the sample goes to the ten largest clones.

CDR1 and CDR2 are drawn from the germline V gene: MNHEY, SVGAGI. Counted from cysteine to valine, this CDR3 has 13 amino acids. Only the CDR3 DNA is retained, 39 bases long and in frame from the first base. V is reduced by 4 bases and J by 4 bases, leaving a spacing of 11 bases between them. Whole blood was collected in K2EDTA tubes by collaborating institutions according to the institutions' own protocols. Collaborator samples were shipped for TCRbeta analysis as frozen whole blood, isolated PBMCs, or DNA extracted from either sample type. The sequencing input was peripheral blood. The V and J genes are TRBV6-5 and TRBJ2-7, with no D gene named confidently. The receptor comes from a woman aged 40 to 50 with active or convalescent COVID-19. This receptor carries the CDR3 CASSFRVDYEQYV. The DNA sequence reads TGTGCCAGCAGTTTTCGGGTGGATTACGAGCAGTACGTC.